Below are 23 T cell receptor beta chains sequenced from a single sample in a study. Using its own MiXCR run on the RT-PCR reads, TCRdb lists one record per CDR3 protein. The table includes hundreds of thousands of distinct CDR3 sequences, about 14% detected once. The sequenced material came from memory CD4+ T cells from blood. These TCRs come from a female donor in good health, serving as a healthy control.

This chain uses TRBV24-1 with TRBJ1-2; D ambiguous. The CDR3 length is 14 residues. CDR1 and CDR2 from the germline V gene are KGHDR and SFDVKD. Trimming removed 0 bases at V and 2 bases at J, with 6 bases between. The DNA for the CDR3 is TGTGCCACCAGTGATTTGGGTCTCAACTATGGCTACACCTTC. This translates into CATSDLGLNYGYTF.

The chain joins TRBV28 to TRBJ2-7, with 10 bases lining up with TRBD1. Germline values: CDR1 MDHEN, CDR2 SYDVKM. Unmatched junction bases numbered 7, after V lost 5 bases and J lost 3 bases. The CDR3 covers 15 residues. CDR3 loop: CASSRAGDRGYEQYF. CDR3 bases: TGTGCCAGCAGTCGAGCCGGGGACAGGGGCTACGAGCAGTACTTC.

At least ten counts were recorded for this clonotype. V usage is TRBV5-5 and J usage is TRBJ1-1; D is possibly TRBD1 (5 bases). The CDR3 runs 15 residues. The V end lost 2 bases, the J end lost 5 bases, and 16 bases lay between the germline ends. The germline V gene has CDR1 SGHKS and CDR2 YYEKEE (reference sequence). Here the CDR3 reads CASSLTPGPSTEAFF. The DNA of the CDR3 is TGTGCCAGCAGCTTAACCCCGGGGCCCAGTACTGAAGCTTTCTTT.

J is TRBJ1-1 and V is TRBV27, with 7 positions matching TRBD1. V was pared by 7 bases and J by 3 bases, with 14 bases of the junction left unmatched. This CDR3 is 16 amino acids long. Per the germline V gene, CDR1 is MNHEY and CDR2 is SMNVEV (reference sequence). Here the CDR3 DNA reads TGTGCCAGCACCCCCCTCAGGGCAGGGGGGGACACTGAAGCTTTCTTT. It translates to CASTPLRAGGDTEAFF.

This clonotype was detected only a few times. The V gene is TRBV24-1, the J gene TRBJ2-2; D unclear. CDR3 length equals 13 residues. Germline V gene sequence: CDR1 KGHDR, CDR2 SFDVKD. V lost 9 bases and J 0 bases, leaving 7 bases between the germline ends. This chain's CDR3 is CATVSPNTGELFF. CDR3 in DNA: TGTGCCACCGTCTCGCCGAACACCGGGGAGCTGTTTTTT.

This clonotype was seen repeatedly, ten times or more. The chain is built from TRBV7-7 and TRBJ2-1; TRBD2 matches 10 bases. Germline values: CDR1 SSHAT, CDR2 FNYEAQ (reference sequence). The V segment lost 6 bases and the J segment 6 bases; nucleotides outside the gene matches: 11. This CDR3 spans 16 amino acids. CDR3 loop: CASSSTSGASLNEQFF. The CDR3 DNA follows: TGTGCCAGCAGTTCTACTAGCGGGGCCTCCCTCAATGAGCAGTTCTTC.

The chain combines TRBV5-5 with TRBJ2-3; TRBD1 matches 8 bases. V was pared by 0 bases and J by 2 bases, with 11 bases of the junction left unmatched. In germline, CDR1 is SGHKS, CDR2 YYEKEE (reference sequence). There are 18 residues in the CDR3. The CDR3 is CASSLVGGAGGFTDTQYF. Here the CDR3 DNA reads TGTGCCAGCAGCTTGGTGGGCGGGGCAGGGGGCTTCACAGATACGCAGTATTTT.

There are a few counts of this clonotype. The chain has TRBV20-1 and TRBJ2-1; TRBD2 might be the D (6 bases). Between the trimmed V and J ends, which lost 0 bases and 6 bases, there was a span of 12 bases. Germline CDR1 and CDR2: DFQATT and SNEGSKA (reference sequence). The CDR3 contains 14 residues. CDR3 bases: TGCAGTGCTAGAGATGGGCTAGCGAGCAATGAGCAGTTCTTC. Protein product: CSARDGLASNEQFF.

V is TRBV12-3 or TRBV12-4 and J is TRBJ2-1; D is ambiguous. Trimming took off 3 bases at V and 7 bases at J, with 13 bases between the two ends. The CDR3 length is 14 residues. For the CDR3, the DNA is TGTGCCAGCAGTTTCTGGACGGCTGAGAATGAGCAGTTCTTC. This gives the protein CASSFWTAENEQFF.

This clonotype was detected ten times or more. Mismatch with germline at one junction end may stem from a read error. This chain connects TRBV5-1 to TRBJ2-3, with a tentative D call TRBD2 (5 bases). Germline V gene lookup returns CDR1 SGHRS and CDR2 YFSETQ. The CDR3 runs 14 residues. The CDR3 here is CASSLASGTDTQYF. The DNA for the CDR3 is TGTGCCAGCAGTTTAGCGTCGGGCACAGATACGCAGTATTTT. Full variable domain (outside the CDR3, taken from reference TRBV5-1 and TRBJ2-3): KAGVTQTPRYLIKTRGQQVTLSCSPISGHRSVSWYQQTPGQGLQFLFEYFSETQRNKGNFPGRFSGRQFSNSRSEMNVSTLELGDSALYLCASSLASGTDTQYFGPGTRLTVL.

The gene calls are TRBV6-1 and TRBJ1-1, with TRBD1 as a possible D gene (5 bases). Germline CDR1 reads MNHNS; CDR2 reads SASEGT. The germline V and J ends were trimmed by 1 base and 9 bases, with 18 bases remaining between them. The length of the CDR3 is 15 residues. The CDR3 reads CASSEGHLGGTKAFF. The CDR3 nucleotides are TGTGCCAGCAGTGAAGGACATCTCGGCGGGACTAAAGCTTTCTTT.

This clonotype was counted many times. The chain couples TRBV5-5 to TRBJ2-7; no firm D call. The germline gives CDR1 SGHKS, CDR2 YYEKEE (reference sequence). Trimming removed 1 base at V and 2 bases at J, with 10 bases between. This CDR3 is 14 amino acids long. CDR3 nucleotide sequence: TGTGCCAGCAGCTTGATTGGGCCGCCCTACGAGCAGTACTTC. Its protein is CASSLIGPPYEQYF.

In this sample, this clonotype turned up a few times. The chain uses TRBV4-2 and TRBJ1-5; weak D call: TRBD1 (6 bases). The ends were cut back, 5 bases at V and 2 bases at J, with 16 bases in the middle. Germline loops: CDR1 LGHNA, CDR2 YNFKEQ. The CDR3 loop spans 16 amino acids. The CDR3 DNA sequence: TGTGCCAGCAGCGGGCTAGGCGGGGGCGGCAATCAGCCCCAGCATTTT. As protein: CASSGLGGGGNQPQHF.

This clonotype was seen only a few times. V is TRBV12-3 or TRBV12-4 and J is TRBJ2-1; no firm D call. V was trimmed by 2 bases and J by 10 bases, leaving 15 bases between them. This CDR3 spans 14 amino acids. Here the CDR3 reads CASSLNGPTGEQFF. The DNA for the CDR3 is TGTGCCAGCAGTTTAAATGGCCCGACCGGGGAGCAGTTCTTC.

This sequence joins TRBV5-6 and TRBJ1-2; the D is unclear. The V and J ends lost 7 bases and 4 bases respectively, with 20 bases between them. Germline assignment: CDR1 SGHDT and CDR2 YYEEEE. This CDR3 region has 15 residues. The CDR3, as DNA: TGTGCCAGCTTCAAACCATCCGGGCGGCTCTATGGCTACACCTTC. Protein: CASFKPSGRLYGYTF.

This CDR3 reads CASSLERPGGTEAFF. CDR3 sequence (DNA): TGCGCCAGCAGCTTGGAAAGACCAGGGGGCACTGAAGCTTTCTTT. V and J are TRBV5-1 and TRBJ1-1, with 7 bases fitting TRBD1. The CDR3 is 15 residues long. The germline CDR1 and CDR2 sequences are SGHRS and YFSETQ. V lost 0 bases to trimming and J lost 4 bases; unmatched junction nucleotides: 6.

The chain couples TRBV19 to TRBJ1-1, with 10 bases identical to TRBD1. CDR3 length: 13 amino acids. After removal of 6 bases from V and 10 bases from J, the junction contained 8 bases not matched to a gene. Germline V gives CDR1 LNHDA, CDR2 SQIVND (reference sequence). The CDR3 DNA is TGTGCCAGTAGCCAAGGGACAGGGGTTCCAGCTTTCTTT. This sequence encodes CASSQGTGVPAFF.

This clonotype came up a few times. V is TRBV5-1 and J is TRBJ2-5; 7 bases match TRBD1. Trimming at V came to 2 bases and at J to 5 bases, leaving 15 bases not matched to a gene. The CDR3 sequence is 17 residues long. CDR1 is SGHRS, CDR2 YFSETQ, per germline. The DNA for the CDR3 is TGCGCCAGCAGCTTCAATCCTCGACAGCCACAGGGGGAGACCCAGTACTTC. Amino acid sequence: CASSFNPRQPQGETQYF.

The chain has TRBV20-1 and TRBJ1-5, with 8 bases lining up with TRBD1. CDR3 length: 14 amino acids. Unmatched junction bases numbered 11, after V lost 2 bases and J lost 11 bases. Germline V gene lookup returns CDR1 DFQATT and CDR2 SNEGSKA (reference sequence). CDR3 loop: CSARSMRGQGSQHF. As DNA, the CDR3 is TGCAGTGCTAGAAGTATGCGAGGACAGGGTTCCCAGCATTTT.

This clonotype was seen a handful of times. This chain links TRBV20-1 with TRBJ2-5; TRBD1 agrees at 7 bases. Germline assignment: CDR1 DFQATT and CDR2 SNEGSKA (reference sequence). This CDR3 spans 14 amino acids. V lost 0 bases to trimming and J lost 5 bases; unmatched junction nucleotides: 6. The CDR3 here is CSARETGLPETQYF. CDR3 in DNA: TGCAGTGCTAGAGAGACAGGGTTACCGGAGACCCAGTACTTC.

J is TRBJ2-3 and V is TRBV12-3 or TRBV12-4; 7 bases map to TRBD2. The CDR3 totals 16 residues. V lost 7 bases and J lost 1; bases outside the gene matches: 11. CDR3 sequence (DNA): TGTGCCAGCACCCCGGGTGGGAGGGCCGGCACAGATACGCAGTATTTT. This codes for CASTPGGRAGTDTQYF.

There are many counts of this clonotype. The gene calls are TRBV10-3 and TRBJ1-2, with D unresolved. The germline V gene encodes CDR1 ENHRY and CDR2 SYGVKD. The V gene lost 4 bases and the J gene lost 6 bases, with 18 bases spanning the gap. The CDR3 has 15 amino acids. Here the CDR3 DNA reads TGTGCCATCAGTGGTTATCTTGAGGTGGTGCATGGCTACACCTTC. Translation gives CAISGYLEVVHGYTF.

The chain links TRBV20-1 to TRBJ2-7, with 7 bases fitting TRBD2. This CDR3 contains 11 residues. Germline V gives CDR1 DFQATT, CDR2 SNEGSKA (reference sequence). The J segment lost 6 bases and the V segment lost 3 bases, leaving 2 bases of the junction unmatched. The CDR3 region is CSASGRSEQYF. CDR3 bases: TGCAGTGCTAGCGGGAGGTCCGAGCAGTACTTC.